What follows describes a single T cell receptor beta chain. Its target antigen remains unknown. No much larger clonotype is one base removed from it; base qualities were not supplied. This entry comes from a study of CD8 T cells in ankylosing spondylitis (dated by TCRdb to the late 2010s). Study-wide context: The study profiled T cell receptor beta repertoires in healthy donors and ankylosing spondylitis patients to find disease-linked TCR variants. The whole study cohort included 95 to 130 healthy donors and about two dozen ankylosing spondylitis patients. Samples of peripheral blood were taken, and for ankylosing spondylitis patients, synovial fluid was collected as well.

Sequencing relied on an Illumina HiSeq 2500. Quantitative 5'-RACE with molecular barcodes was used to prepare TCR beta libraries. In the authors' own workflow: A new computational method, built on a probabilistic model of VDJ rearrangement, was used to identify disease-linked TCR variants. Using fastp trimming at Q25 and MiXCR clonotype assembly, TCRdb reanalyzed the public sequencing data and kept in-frame beta chains. Identical CDR3 protein sequences are pooled into one entry, listed with their most common genes and DNA. TCRdb, not the authors, supplied the V and J calls. The sample yields just over 350,000 distinct CDR3 sequences; 20% were counted once. 13% of the sample comes from the top ten. V and J lose 1 base and 6 bases, and a span of 10 bases separates them. The CDR3 runs 14 amino acids, cysteine and phenylalanine included. Only the CDR3 region is kept as DNA, spanning 42 bases read in frame from base 1. Based on the germline V gene, the CDR1 and CDR2 sequences are MNHNS and SASEGT.

What the study reported, not specific to this receptor: Some of the motif variants had been reported before in the synovial fluid and blood of reactive arthritis patients, a finding that suggests common disease-initiation mechanisms. A TCR beta motif made up of several highly homologous amino acid variants appeared to be characteristic of blood from ankylosing spondylitis patients. In peripheral blood, the disease-linked clones were found at relatively low frequencies and had a CD8+ phenotype. The disease-linked clones were reported as significantly enriched in matched synovial fluid samples from ankylosing spondylitis patients.

The sequence derives from a male donor with ankylosing spondylitis or in good health (not recorded which). The V and J genes are TRBV6-1 and TRBJ2-1; the D gene cannot be named for sure. Source material: blood, either unsorted or a sorted T cell fraction (not recorded which). The CDR3 loop reads CASSEGGSGNEQFF. The DNA sequence is given as TGTGCCAGCAGTGAAGGTGGCTCGGGCAATGAGCAGTTCTTC.